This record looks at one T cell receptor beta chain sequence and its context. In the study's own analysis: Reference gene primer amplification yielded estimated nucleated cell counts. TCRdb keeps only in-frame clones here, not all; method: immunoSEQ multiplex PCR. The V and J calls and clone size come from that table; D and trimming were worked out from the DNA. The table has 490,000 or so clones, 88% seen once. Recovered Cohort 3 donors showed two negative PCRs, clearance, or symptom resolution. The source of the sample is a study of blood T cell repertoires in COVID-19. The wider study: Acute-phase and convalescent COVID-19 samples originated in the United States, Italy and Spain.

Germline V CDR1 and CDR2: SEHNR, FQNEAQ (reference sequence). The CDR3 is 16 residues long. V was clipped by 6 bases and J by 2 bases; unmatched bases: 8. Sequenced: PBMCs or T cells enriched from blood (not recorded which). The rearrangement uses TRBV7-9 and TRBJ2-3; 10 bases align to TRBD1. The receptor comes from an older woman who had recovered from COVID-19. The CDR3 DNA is TGTGCCAGCAGACTGACAGGGGGCGGACTCACAGATACGCAGTATTTT. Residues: CASRLTGGGLTDTQYF.